This T cell receptor beta chain was sequenced in a study of Ad26.COV2.S vaccination and SARS-CoV-2 variants. Sequenced by immunoSEQ multiplex PCR; TCRdb stores in-frame clones only, minus some. The sample holds 290,000 or so clones, approximately 89% seen once. The V end lost 0 bases, the J end lost 0 bases, and 5 bases lay between the germline ends. Germline CDR1 SQVTM, CDR2 ANQGSEA. The CDR3 has 13 residues. The treatment here: about 20 received Ad26.COV2.S at low or high dose, single or two shots; about 5 received placebo; per-sample allocation not given. Collection of samples fell on day 63 after the first vaccine or placebo injection. This clone was detected only a few times.

The sequencing here drew on peripheral blood, taken in a trial of Ad26.COV2.S vaccine versus placebo. This chain uses TRBV29-1 with TRBJ1-1, with D unresolved. The TCR was taken from a person between 18 and 65 years old who received the Ad26.COV2.S COVID-19 vaccine or a placebo. The CDR3 DNA reads TGCAGCGTTGAAGACAGGATGAACACTGAAGCTTTCTTT. Translating gives CSVEDRMNTEAFF.